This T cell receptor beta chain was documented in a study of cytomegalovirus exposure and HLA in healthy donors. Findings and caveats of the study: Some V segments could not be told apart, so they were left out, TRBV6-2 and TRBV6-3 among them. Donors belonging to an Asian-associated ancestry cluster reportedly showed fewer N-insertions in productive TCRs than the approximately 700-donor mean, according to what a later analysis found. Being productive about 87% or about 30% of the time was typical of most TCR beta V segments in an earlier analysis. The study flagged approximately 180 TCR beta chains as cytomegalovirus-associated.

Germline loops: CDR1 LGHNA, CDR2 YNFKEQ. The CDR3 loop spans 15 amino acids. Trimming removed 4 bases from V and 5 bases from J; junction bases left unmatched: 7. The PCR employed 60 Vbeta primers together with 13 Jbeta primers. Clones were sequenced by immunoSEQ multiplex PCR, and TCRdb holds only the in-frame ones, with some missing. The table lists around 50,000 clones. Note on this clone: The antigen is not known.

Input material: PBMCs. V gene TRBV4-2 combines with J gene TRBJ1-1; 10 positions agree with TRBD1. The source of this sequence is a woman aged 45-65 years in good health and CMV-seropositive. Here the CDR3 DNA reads TGTGCCAGCAGCCCCGCGACAGGGGGCAAGACTGAAGCTTTCTTT. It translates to CASSPATGGKTEAFF.